These T cell receptor beta chains were read from a single sample in a study of Ad26.COV2.S vaccination and SARS-CoV-2 variants. Repertoires were generated with immunoSEQ multiplex PCR, while TCRdb's copy carries only in-frame clones and drops some. The table lists a few hundred thousand clones, around 86% of them singletons, with 3.4% in the top ten. The sequenced sample was peripheral blood, obtained in a trial of Ad26.COV2.S vaccine versus placebo. The receptors shown here come from a person between 18 and 65 years old who received the Ad26.COV2.S COVID-19 vaccine or a placebo. Both conserved end residues are part of each CDR3. D genes are given only for firm matches. For some rows the clone size is stated as once, few or many, or as a class when expanded; others skip it.

v_gene	j_gene	abundance	d_gene	CDR3nt	CDR3aa
TRBV29-1	TRBJ1-1	-	TRBD1	TGCAGCGTTGCCCTCAGACAGGGGGTTAGCACTGAAGCTTTCTTT	CSVALRQGVSTEAFF
TRBV6-1	TRBJ1-6	-	-	TGTGCCAGCAGTGAACAGGGACCGGGTGGTTCACCCCTCCACTTT	CASSEQGPGGSPLHF
TRBV6-1	TRBJ2-5	-	-	TGTGCCAGCAGTGAACTTGGCTTAGAGACCCAGTACTTC	CASSELGLETQYF
TRBV6-5	TRBJ1-2	once	TRBD1	TGTGCCAGCAGCAAGACAGGGGTCTATGGCTACACCTTC	CASSKTGVYGYTF
TRBV6-2/TRBV6-3	TRBJ2-6	-	-	TGTGCCAGCAGCGGGACCGTACCCTCTGGGGCCAACGTCCTGACTTTC	CASSGTVPSGANVLTF
TRBV9	TRBJ2-1	-	TRBD1	TGTGCCAGCAGCGTAGGAATGGGGACAGGGGCCGAACGGAGTGACAATGAGCAGTTCTTC	CASSVGMGTGAERSDNEQFF
TRBV6-1	TRBJ1-5	-	TRBD1	TGTGCCAGCAGTGAATCAGGGGGCATCGAGCCCCAGCATTTT	CASSESGGIEPQHF
TRBV28	TRBJ1-5	-	-	TGTGCCAGCAGTTTTTATCGAAGGGTGGGCAATCAGCCCCAGCATTTT	CASSFYRRVGNQPQHF
TRBV7-3	TRBJ2-2	-	TRBD2	TGTGCCAGCAGGAAGACTAGCGGGAACACCGGGGAGCTGTTTTTT	CASRKTSGNTGELFF
TRBV18	TRBJ1-5	-	TRBD1	TGTGCCAGCTCACCCGGGACAGGGGGTCATCAGCCCCAGCATTTT	CASSPGTGGHQPQHF
TRBV27	TRBJ1-2	many	-	TGTGCCAGCAGGGGAGGATACTATGGCTACACCTTC	CASRGGYYGYTF
TRBV5-6	TRBJ1-3	-	TRBD1	TGTGCCAGCAGCTTAGGGACAGGGGGCCGGGGACATTTT	CASSLGTGGRGHF
TRBV5-6	TRBJ1-1	-	-	TGTGCCAGCAGCCAAAAGAACGTGAACACTGAAGCTTTCTTT	CASSQKNVNTEAFF
TRBV18	TRBJ2-2	-	-	TGTGCCAGCTCACCACAGGCAAATTCGAACACCGGGGAGCTGTTTTTT	CASSPQANSNTGELFF
TRBV27	TRBJ1-2	once	-	TGTGCCAGCAGTTTCGGGCCGTACTATGGCTACACCTTC	CASSFGPYYGYTF
TRBV11-1	TRBJ1-1	once	-	TGTGCCAGCAGCTTAGCAGGCATGAACACTGAAGCTTTCTTT	CASSLAGMNTEAFF
TRBV9	TRBJ1-2	-	-	TGTGCCAGCAGCGTAGGTACGGATACTAACTATGGCTACACCTTC	CASSVGTDTNYGYTF
TRBV7-9	TRBJ2-7	-	-	TGTGCCACCCTTGAGAACGAGCAGTACTTC	CATLENEQYF
TRBV4-1	TRBJ2-7	-	-	TGCGCCAGCAGCCCAGCATCGGGGAATCCTTACGAGCAGTACTTC	CASSPASGNPYEQYF
TRBV4-3	TRBJ2-2	once	TRBD1	TGCGCCAGCAGCCAAGGACCCGGGACAGGGCTTACCGGGGAGCTGTTTTTT	CASSQGPGTGLTGELFF
TRBV29-1	TRBJ2-3	-	TRBD1	TGCAGCGTTGATAGGGGACAGAGCACAGATACGCAGTATTTT	CSVDRGQSTDTQYF
TRBV25-1	TRBJ1-6	few	-	TGTGCCAGCAGGACAGCAGGATCCGATAATTCACCCCTCCACTTT	CASRTAGSDNSPLHF
TRBV6-5	TRBJ1-2	-	-	TGTGCCAGCAGGGTCACAATTAGGGACTATGGCTACACCTTC	CASRVTIRDYGYTF
TRBV4-2	TRBJ1-3	-	-	TGTGCCAGCAGCCAAGATTGGACAGCTGGAAACACCATATATTTT	CASSQDWTAGNTIYF
TRBV10-3	TRBJ2-3	-	-	TGTGCCATCAGTGAACGGTCAGGGAGCACAGATACGCAGTATTTT	CAISERSGSTDTQYF
TRBV6-5	TRBJ2-6	-	-	TGTGCCAGCAGTATATTTACTTCTGGGGCCAACGTCCTGACTTTC	CASSIFTSGANVLTF
TRBV5-8	TRBJ2-7	-	TRBD1	TGTGCCAGCAGCAAGGGACAGGAGTACGAGCAGTACTTC	CASSKGQEYEQYF